A single sample is the source of the 2 T cell receptor beta chains below, sequenced in a study of T cells in Graves' hyperthyroidism and ophthalmopathy (dated 2019 in TCRdb). Receptor amplification or capture employed multiplex PCR. Sequenced using an Illumina HiSeq 2000. The TCR beta CDR3 regions were amplified from RNA transcripts. The TCR CDR3 was subjected to a first round of RT-PCR using the HTBI primer set and the Qiagen OneStep RT-PCR kit. TCRdb trimmed the raw reads at Q25, called clones with MiXCR and kept productive beta chains. Each record represents a unique CDR3 protein, reported with the most common genes and DNA among its rows. Here the sample has around 440,000 distinct CDR3 sequences; around 14% occur a single time. The ten largest clones capture around an eighth of the sample. Sequencing input: blood. The receptors come from a woman aged 18-29 years with Graves' hyperthyroidism.

CDR3 residues: CASSPHLSTEAFF. CDR3 DNA sequence: TGTGCCAGCAGCCCACACTTAAGTACTGAAGCTTTCTTT. The chain has TRBV11-2 and TRBJ1-1; D not certain. Per germline, CDR1 SGHAT and CDR2 FQNNGV. The CDR3 covers 13 residues. V was cut by 5 bases and J by 5 bases, with 12 bases left in between.

This clonotype was counted at least ten times. This chain links TRBV7-9 with TRBJ2-5, with TRBD1 identical over 10 bases. The V gene's germline CDR1 is SEHNR and CDR2 FQNEAQ (reference sequence). The junction had 9 bases not matched to a gene; V was cut back by 6 bases and J by 5 bases. The CDR3 has 15 amino acids. CDR3 DNA: TGTGCCAGCAGTAGACAGGGGGCTTTCGGCGAGACCCAGTACTTC. Translating it yields CASSRQGAFGETQYF.